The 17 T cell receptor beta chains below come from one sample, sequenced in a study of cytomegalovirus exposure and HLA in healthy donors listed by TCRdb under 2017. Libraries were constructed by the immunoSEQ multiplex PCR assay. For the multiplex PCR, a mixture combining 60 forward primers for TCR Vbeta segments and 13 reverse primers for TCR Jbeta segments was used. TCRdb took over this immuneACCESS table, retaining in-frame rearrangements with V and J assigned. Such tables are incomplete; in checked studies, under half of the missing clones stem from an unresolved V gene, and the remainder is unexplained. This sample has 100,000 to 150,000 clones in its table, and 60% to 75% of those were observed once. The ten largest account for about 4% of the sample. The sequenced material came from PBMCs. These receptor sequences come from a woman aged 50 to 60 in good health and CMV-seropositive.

The CDR3: CASSAFRGLGEKLFF. CDR3 coding DNA: TGTGCCAGTAGTGCCTTCAGGGGGCTGGGAGAAAAACTGTTTTTT. The V gene is TRBV19, the J gene TRBJ1-4; 8 bases align to TRBD1. J gave up 8 bases and V 5 bases, and 10 bases lay outside the gene matches. Germline V gives CDR1 LNHDA, CDR2 SQIVND (reference sequence). This CDR3 spans 15 amino acids.

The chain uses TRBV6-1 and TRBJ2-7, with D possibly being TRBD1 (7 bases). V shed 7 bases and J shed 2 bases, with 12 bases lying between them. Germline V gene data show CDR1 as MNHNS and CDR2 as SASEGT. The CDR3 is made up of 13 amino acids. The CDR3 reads CASMQGGPYEQYF. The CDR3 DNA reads TGTGCCAGCATGCAGGGGGGCCCCTACGAGCAGTACTTC.

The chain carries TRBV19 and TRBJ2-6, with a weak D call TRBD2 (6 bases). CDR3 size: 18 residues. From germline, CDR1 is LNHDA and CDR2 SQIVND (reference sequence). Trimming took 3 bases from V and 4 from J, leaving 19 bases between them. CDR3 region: CASSIFGTAKGGANVLTF. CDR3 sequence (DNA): TGTGCCAGTAGTATTTTCGGGACTGCCAAGGGGGGGGCCAACGTCCTGACTTTC.

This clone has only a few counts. The CDR3 reads CASSLDSANTGELFF. The CDR3 coding sequence is TGTGCCAGCAGCCTGGACAGCGCGAACACCGGGGAGCTGTTTTTT. The gene calls are TRBV11-2 and TRBJ2-2; D may be TRBD1 (6 bases). Germline V CDR1 and CDR2: SGHAT, FQNNGV. Between the trimmed V and J ends, which lost 5 bases and 0 bases, there was a span of 10 bases. This CDR3 is built from 15 residues.

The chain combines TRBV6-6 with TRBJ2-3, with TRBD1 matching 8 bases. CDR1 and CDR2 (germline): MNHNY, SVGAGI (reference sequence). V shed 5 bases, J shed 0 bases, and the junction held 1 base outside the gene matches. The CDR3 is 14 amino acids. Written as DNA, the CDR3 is TGTGCCAGCAGTCGACAGGGGAGCACAGATACGCAGTATTTT. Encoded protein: CASSRQGSTDTQYF.

CDR3 loop: CASSLEGGYGYTF. In nucleotides, the CDR3 is TGCGCCAGCAGCTTGGAAGGGGGCTATGGCTACACCTTC. The chain uses TRBV5-1 and TRBJ1-2; possibly TRBD1 for D (6 bases). The germline V gene encodes CDR1 SGHRS and CDR2 YFSETQ. The CDR3 covers 13 residues. The V and J ends lost 0 bases and 4 bases respectively, with 7 bases between them.

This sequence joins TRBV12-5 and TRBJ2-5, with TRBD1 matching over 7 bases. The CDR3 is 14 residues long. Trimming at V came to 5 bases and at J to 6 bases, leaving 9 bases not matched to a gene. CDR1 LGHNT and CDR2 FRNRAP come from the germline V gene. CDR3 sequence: CASGRTGFLQTQYF. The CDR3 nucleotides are TGTGCTAGTGGTAGGACAGGTTTTCTACAGACCCAGTACTTC.

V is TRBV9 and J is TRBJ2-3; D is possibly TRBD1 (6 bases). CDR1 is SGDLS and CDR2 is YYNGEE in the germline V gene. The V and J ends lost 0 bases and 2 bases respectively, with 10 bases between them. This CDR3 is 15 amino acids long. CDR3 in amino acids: CASSVAGTTTDTQYF. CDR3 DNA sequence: TGTGCCAGCAGCGTAGCCGGGACAACCACAGATACGCAGTATTTT. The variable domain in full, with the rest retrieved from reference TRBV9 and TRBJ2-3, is DSGVTQTPKHLITATGQRVTLRCSPRSGDLSVYWYQQSLDQGLQFLIQYYNGEERAKGNILERFSAQQFPDLHSELNLSSLELGDSALYFCASSVAGTTTDTQYFGPGTRLTVL.

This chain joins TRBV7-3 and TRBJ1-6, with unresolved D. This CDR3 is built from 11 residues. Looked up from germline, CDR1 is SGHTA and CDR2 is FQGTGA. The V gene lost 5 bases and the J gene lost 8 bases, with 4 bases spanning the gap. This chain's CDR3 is CASSPDSPLHF. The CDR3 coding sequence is TGTGCCAGCAGCCCAGATTCACCCCTCCACTTT. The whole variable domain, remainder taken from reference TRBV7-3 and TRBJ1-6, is GAGVSQTPSNKVTEKGKYVELRCDPISGHTALYWYRQSLGQGPEFLIYFQGTGAADDSGLPNDRFFAVRPEGSVSTLKIQRTERGDSAVYLCASSPDSPLHFGNGTRLTVT.

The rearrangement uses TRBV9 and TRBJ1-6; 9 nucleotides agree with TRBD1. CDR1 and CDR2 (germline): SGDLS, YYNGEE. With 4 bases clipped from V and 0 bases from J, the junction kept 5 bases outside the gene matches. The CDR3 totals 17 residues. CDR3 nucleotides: TGTGCCAGCAGCCCATGGACAGGGGACTCCTATAATTCACCCCTCCACTTT. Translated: CASSPWTGDSYNSPLHF.

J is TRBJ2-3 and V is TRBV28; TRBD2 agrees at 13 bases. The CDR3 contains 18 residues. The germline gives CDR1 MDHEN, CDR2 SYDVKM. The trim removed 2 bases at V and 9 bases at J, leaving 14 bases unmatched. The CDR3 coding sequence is TGTGCCAGCAGTTTAACGGCTCTAAGGACTAGCGGGGGCCGAACGCAGTATTTT. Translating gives CASSLTALRTSGGRTQYF. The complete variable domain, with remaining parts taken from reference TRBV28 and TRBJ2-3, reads DVKVTQSSRYLVKRTGEKVFLECVQDMDHENMFWYRQDPGLGLRLIYFSYDVKMKEKGDIPEGYSVSREKKERFSLILESASTNQTSMYLCASSLTALRTSGGRTQYFGPGTRLTVL.

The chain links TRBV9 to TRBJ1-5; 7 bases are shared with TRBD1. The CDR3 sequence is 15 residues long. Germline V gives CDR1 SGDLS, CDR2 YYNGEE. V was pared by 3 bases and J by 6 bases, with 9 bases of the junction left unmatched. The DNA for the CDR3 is TGTGCCAGCAGCGAGAGGGACAGTCTCGTTCAGCCCCAGCATTTT. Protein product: CASSERDSLVQPQHF.

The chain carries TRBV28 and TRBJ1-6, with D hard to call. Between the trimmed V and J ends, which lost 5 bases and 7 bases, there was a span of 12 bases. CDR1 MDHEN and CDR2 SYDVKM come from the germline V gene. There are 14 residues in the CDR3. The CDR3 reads CASSGRSGNSPLHF. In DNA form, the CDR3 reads TGTGCCAGCAGTGGGAGGTCAGGCAATTCACCCCTCCACTTT.

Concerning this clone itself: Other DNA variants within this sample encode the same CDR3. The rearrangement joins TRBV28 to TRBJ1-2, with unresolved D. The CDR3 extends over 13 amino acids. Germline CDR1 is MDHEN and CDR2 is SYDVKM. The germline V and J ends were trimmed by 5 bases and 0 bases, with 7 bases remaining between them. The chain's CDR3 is CASSLDSNYGYTF. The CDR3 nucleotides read TGTGCCAGCAGTCTGGACTCTAACTATGGCTACACCTTC.

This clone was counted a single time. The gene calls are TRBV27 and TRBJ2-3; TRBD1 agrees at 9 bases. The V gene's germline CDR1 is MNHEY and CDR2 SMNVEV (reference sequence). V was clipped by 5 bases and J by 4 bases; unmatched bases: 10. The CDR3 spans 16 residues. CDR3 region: CASSVLQGAGADTQYF. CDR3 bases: TGTGCCAGCAGTGTCTTACAGGGGGCGGGCGCAGATACGCAGTATTTT.

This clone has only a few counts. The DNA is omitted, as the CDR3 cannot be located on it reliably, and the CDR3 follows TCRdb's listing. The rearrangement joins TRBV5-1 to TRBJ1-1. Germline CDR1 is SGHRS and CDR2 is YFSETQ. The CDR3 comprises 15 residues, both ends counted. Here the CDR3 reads CASSFRAGRDTEAFF.

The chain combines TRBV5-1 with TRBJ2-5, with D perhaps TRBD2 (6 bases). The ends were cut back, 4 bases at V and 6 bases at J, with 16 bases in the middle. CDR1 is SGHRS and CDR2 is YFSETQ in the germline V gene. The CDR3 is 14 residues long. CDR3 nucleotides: TGCGCCAGCAGCGCGTCGCGGGGCGGACAGACCCAGTACTTC. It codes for CASSASRGGQTQYF.